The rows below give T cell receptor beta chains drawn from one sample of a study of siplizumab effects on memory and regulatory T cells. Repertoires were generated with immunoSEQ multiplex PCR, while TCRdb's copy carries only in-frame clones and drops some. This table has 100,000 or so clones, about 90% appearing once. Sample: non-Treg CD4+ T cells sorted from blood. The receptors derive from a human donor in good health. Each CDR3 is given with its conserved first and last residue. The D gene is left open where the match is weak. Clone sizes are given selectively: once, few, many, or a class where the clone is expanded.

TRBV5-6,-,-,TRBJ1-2,TGTGCCAGCAGCTTGAGCCAGTTGGGAAACTATGGCTACACCTTC,CASSLSQLGNYGYTF
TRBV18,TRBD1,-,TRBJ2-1,TGTGCCAGCTCACCACCGGGACAGGGTACCAATGAGCAGTTCTTC,CASSPPGQGTNEQFF
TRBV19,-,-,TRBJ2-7,TGTGCCAGTAGTATCGCAGGGGCTTTCTACGAGCAGTACTTC,CASSIAGAFYEQYF
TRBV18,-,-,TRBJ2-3,TGTGCCAGCTCACCATCACAGCGGGCACCGGCAGATACGCAGTATTTT,CASSPSQRAPADTQYF
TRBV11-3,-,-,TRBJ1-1,TGTGCCAGCAGCGACCGACAGTTGAACACTGAAGCTTTCTTT,CASSDRQLNTEAFF
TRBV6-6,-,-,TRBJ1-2,TGTGCCAGCAGCAGGGACACCTATGGCTACACCTTC,CASSRDTYGYTF
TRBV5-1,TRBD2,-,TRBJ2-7,TGCGCCAGCAGCTTGGCGGTAGCGGGAGGCTACGAGCAGTACTTC,CASSLAVAGGYEQYF
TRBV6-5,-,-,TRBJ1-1,TGTGCCAGCAGCCGAGGGATAGGGCACACTGAAGCTTTCTTT,CASSRGIGHTEAFF
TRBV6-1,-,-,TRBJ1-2,-,CASSEDGWGPGTF
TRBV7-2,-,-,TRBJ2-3,TGTGCCAGCAGCACCGCAGTACGGGATACGCAGTATTTT,CASSTAVRDTQYF
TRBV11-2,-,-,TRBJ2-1,TGTGCCAGCAGCTTGAGCGGCAATGAGCAGTTCTTC,CASSLSGNEQFF
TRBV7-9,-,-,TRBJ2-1,TGTGCCAGCAGCTTAGGTTTTCCCAATGAGCAGTTCTTC,CASSLGFPNEQFF
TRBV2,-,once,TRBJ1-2,TGTGCCAGCAGATCCGGGACAAGCTATGGCTACACCTTC,CASRSGTSYGYTF
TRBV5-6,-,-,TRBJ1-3,TGTGCCAGCAGCTTGCCGATCTCTGGAAACACCATATATTTT,CASSLPISGNTIYF
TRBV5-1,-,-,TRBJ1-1,TGCGCCAGCAGCTTGGATTCGGGGTTCGGGGCTTTCTTT,CASSLDSGFGAFF
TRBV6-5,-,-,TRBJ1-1,TGTGCCAGCAGTTACAAGGGTACTGAAGCTTTCTTT,CASSYKGTEAFF
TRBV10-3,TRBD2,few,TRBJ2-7,TGTGCCATCAGTGATTCTAGCGGGTCCTACGAGCAGTACTTC,CAISDSSGSYEQYF
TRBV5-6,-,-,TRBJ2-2,TGTGCCAGCAGCTTAGGAGCGAACACCGGGGAGCTGTTTTTT,CASSLGANTGELFF
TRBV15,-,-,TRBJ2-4,TGTGCCACCAGCAGAGATTATGGCAGGGGAACCATTCAGTACTTC,CATSRDYGRGTIQYF
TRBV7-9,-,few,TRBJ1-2,TGTGCCAGCAGCCCAGGCATAAACTATGGCTACACCTTC,CASSPGINYGYTF
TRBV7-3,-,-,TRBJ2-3,TGTGCCAGCAGCTTAAGGAGGTTAGAGCCTAGCACAGATACGCAGTATTTT,CASSLRRLEPSTDTQYF
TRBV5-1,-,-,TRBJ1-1,TGCGCCAGCAGCTTGGAGGAGGGCAGGGCGGTGTCTTTCTTT,CASSLEEGRAVSFF
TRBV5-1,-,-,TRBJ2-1,TGCGCCAGCACCGGTAAGGAGGGCTCCTACAATGAGCAGTTCTTC,CASTGKEGSYNEQFF
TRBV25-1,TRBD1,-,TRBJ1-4,TGTGCCAGCAGTGACCCGACAGGGCCAAATGAAAAACTGTTTTTT,CASSDPTGPNEKLFF
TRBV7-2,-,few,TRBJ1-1,TGTGCCAGCAGGTCCTGGGACTTTAACACTGAAGCTTTCTTT,CASRSWDFNTEAFF
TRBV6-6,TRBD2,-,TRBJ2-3,TGTGCCAGCAGCGGGACTAGCGGGGCAGATACGCAGTATTTT,CASSGTSGADTQYF
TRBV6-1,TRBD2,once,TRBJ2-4,TGTGCCAGCAGTGCCCCACCTAGCGGAGTAGCCAAAAACATTCAGTACTTC,CASSAPPSGVAKNIQYF